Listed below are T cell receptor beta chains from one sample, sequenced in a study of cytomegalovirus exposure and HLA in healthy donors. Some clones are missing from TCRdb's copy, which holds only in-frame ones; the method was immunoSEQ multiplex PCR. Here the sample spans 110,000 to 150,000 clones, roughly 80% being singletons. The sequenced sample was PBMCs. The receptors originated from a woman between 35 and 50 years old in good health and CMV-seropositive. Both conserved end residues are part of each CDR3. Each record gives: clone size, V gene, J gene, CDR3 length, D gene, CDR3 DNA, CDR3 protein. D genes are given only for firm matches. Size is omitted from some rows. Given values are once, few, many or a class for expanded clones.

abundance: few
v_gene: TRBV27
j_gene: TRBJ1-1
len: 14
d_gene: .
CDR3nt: TGTGCCAGCAGTTTAAGGACTATGAACACTGAAGCTTTCTTT
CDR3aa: CASSLRTMNTEAFF

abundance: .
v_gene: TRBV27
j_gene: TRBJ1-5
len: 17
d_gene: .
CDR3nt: TGTGCCAGCAGTTCTTCAACAGGGCTACCTAGCAATCAGCCCCAGCATTTT
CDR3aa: CASSSSTGLPSNQPQHF

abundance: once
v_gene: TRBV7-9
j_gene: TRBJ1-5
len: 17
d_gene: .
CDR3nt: TGTGCCAGCAGCTTAGTGGTGAGGCCTCTAAGCAATCAGCCCCAGCATTTT
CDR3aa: CASSLVVRPLSNQPQHF

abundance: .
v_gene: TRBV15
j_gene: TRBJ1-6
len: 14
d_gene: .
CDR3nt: TGTGCCACCAGCGGGGGTCGGGGGGGGTCACCCCTCCACTTT
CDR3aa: CATSGGRGGSPLHF

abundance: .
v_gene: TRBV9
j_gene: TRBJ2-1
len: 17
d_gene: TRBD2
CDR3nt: TGTGCCAGCAGCGTAGAATTAGCGGGAGGTTCCTACAATGAGCAGTTCTTC
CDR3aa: CASSVELAGGSYNEQFF

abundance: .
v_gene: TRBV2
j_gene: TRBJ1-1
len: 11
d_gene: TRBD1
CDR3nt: TGTGCCAGCAGTCCGACAGGGAAAACTTTCTTT
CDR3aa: CASSPTGKTFF

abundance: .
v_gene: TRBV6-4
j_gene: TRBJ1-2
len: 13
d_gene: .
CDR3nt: TGTGCCAGCAGTGACTCGCCGGGGTATGGCTACACCTTC
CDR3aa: CASSDSPGYGYTF

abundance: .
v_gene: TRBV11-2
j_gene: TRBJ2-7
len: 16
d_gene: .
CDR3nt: TGTGCCAGCAGCTTTTGGGTACGGGAGCTTGCCTACGAGCAGTACTTC
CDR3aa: CASSFWVRELAYEQYF

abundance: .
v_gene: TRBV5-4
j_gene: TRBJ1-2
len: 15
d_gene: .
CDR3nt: TGTGCCAGCAGCTTGAGCAGGGGCGATGCGAGAGGCTACACCTTC
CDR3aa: CASSLSRGDARGYTF

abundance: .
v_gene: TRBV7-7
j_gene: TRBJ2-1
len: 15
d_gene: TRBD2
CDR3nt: TGTGCCAGCAGCCCCGGACTAGAGTCCTACAATGAGCAGTTCTTC
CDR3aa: CASSPGLESYNEQFF

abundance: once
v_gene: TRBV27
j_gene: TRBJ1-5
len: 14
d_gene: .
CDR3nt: TGTGCCAGCAGTCGCGACGGGAAGGATCAGCCCCAGCATTTT
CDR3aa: CASSRDGKDQPQHF

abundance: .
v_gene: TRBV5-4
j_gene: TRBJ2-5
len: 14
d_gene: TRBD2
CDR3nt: TGTGCCAGTACTAGCGGGGGGGTGAAAGAGACCCAGTACTTC
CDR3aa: CASTSGGVKETQYF

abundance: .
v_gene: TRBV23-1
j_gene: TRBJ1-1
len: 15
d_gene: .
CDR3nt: TGCGCCAGCAGTCAATCGTACAGGGAATTCACTGAAGCTTTCTTT
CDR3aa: CASSQSYREFTEAFF

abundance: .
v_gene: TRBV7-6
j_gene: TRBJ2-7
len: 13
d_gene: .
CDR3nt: TGTGCCAGCAGCTTAGGGAGCGTCTACGAGCAGTACTTC
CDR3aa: CASSLGSVYEQYF

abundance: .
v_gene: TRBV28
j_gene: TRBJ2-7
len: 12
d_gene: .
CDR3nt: TGTGCCACCCTGCGTGGGCCATACGAGCAGTACTTC
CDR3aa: CATLRGPYEQYF

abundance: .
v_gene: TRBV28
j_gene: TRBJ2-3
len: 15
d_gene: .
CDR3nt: TGTGCCAGCAGTCCCGCCGGCGGGTTCACAGATACGCAGTATTTT
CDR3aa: CASSPAGGFTDTQYF

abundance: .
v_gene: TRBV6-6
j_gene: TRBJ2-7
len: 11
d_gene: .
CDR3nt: TGTGCCAGCAGTTACTCGAGCGAGCAGTACTTC
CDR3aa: CASSYSSEQYF

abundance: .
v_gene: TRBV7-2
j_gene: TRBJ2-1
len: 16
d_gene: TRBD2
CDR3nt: TGTGCCAGCAGCTTGGCGGGCGGGGGGGCATACAATGAGCAGTTCTTC
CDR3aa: CASSLAGGGAYNEQFF

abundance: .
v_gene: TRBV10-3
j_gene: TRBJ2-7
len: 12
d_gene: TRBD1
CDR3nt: TGTGCCATCGGGAGCGACAGGGACGAGCAGTACTTC
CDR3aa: CAIGSDRDEQYF

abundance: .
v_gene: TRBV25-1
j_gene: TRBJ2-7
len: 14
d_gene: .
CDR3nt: TGTGCCAGCAGTGACCCAGGACCAGGGAACGAGCAGTACTTC
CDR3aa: CASSDPGPGNEQYF

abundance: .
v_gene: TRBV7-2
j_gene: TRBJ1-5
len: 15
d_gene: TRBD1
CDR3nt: TGTGCCAGCAGCTTAGGGGACAGACGGTCTCAGCCCCAGCATTTT
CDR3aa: CASSLGDRRSQPQHF

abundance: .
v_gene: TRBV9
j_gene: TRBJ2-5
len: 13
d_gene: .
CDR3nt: TGTGCCAGCAGCCCCCGACTGGAAGAGACCCAGTACTTC
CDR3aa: CASSPRLEETQYF

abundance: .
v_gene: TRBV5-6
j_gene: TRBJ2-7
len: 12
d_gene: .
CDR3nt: TGTGCCAGCAGCTTGCCAGGGTACGAGCAGTACTTC
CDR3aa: CASSLPGYEQYF

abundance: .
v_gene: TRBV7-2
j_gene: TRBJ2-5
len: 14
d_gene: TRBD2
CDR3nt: TGTGCCAGCAGAAAAGCGGGGCGCCAAGAGACCCAGTACTTC
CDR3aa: CASRKAGRQETQYF

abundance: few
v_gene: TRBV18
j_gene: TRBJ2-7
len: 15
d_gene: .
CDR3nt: TGTGCCAGCTCACCAGAGGGGGTGGGCTCCTACGAGCAGTACTTC
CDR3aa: CASSPEGVGSYEQYF

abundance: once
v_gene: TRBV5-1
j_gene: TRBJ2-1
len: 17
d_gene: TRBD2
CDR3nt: TGCGCCAGCTCCCCCGCGACTAGCGGGAGGGGTTTCAATGAGCAGTTCTTC
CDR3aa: CASSPATSGRGFNEQFF

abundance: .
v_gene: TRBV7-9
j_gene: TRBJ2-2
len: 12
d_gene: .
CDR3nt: TGTTCCAGCAGCCCCCTCCCCGGGGAGCTGTTTTTT
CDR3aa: CSSSPLPGELFF

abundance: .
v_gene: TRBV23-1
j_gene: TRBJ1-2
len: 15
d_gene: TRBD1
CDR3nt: TGCGCCAGCAGTCAATCGACAGGGGGCTCCTATGGCTACACCTTC
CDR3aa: CASSQSTGGSYGYTF

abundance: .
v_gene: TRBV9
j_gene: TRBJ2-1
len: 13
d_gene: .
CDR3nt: TGTGCCAGCAGCGTATTAGGGGAAAATGAGCAGTTCTTC
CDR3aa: CASSVLGENEQFF

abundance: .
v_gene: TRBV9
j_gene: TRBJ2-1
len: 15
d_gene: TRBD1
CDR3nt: TGTGCCAGCAGCGGACGGACAGGGGGATCCAATGAGCAGTTCTTC
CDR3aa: CASSGRTGGSNEQFF

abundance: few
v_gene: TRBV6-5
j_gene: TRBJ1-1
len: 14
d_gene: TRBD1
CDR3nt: TGTGCCACGCAGGGGGGTGGGGTGAACACTGAAGCTTTCTTT
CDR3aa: CATQGGGVNTEAFF

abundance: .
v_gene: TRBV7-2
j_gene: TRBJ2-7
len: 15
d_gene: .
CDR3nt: TGTGCCAGCAGCAGACCCGGCAGACTATCCTACGAGCAGTACTTC
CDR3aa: CASSRPGRLSYEQYF

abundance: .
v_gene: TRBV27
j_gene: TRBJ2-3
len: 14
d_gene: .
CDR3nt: TGTGCCAGCAGCTCCTTTGACAGAGCCCTTACAGAGTATTTT
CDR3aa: CASSSFDRALTEYF

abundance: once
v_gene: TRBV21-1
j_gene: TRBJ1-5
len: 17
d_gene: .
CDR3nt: TGTGCCAGCAGCAAAAACAGGCTCCTATATAGCAATCAGCCCCAGCATTTT
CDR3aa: CASSKNRLLYSNQPQHF

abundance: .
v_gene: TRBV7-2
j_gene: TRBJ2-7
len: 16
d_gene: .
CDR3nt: TGTGCCAGCAGCTTAAATCGGGCGATAGCGGTCGACGAGCAGTACTTC
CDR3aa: CASSLNRAIAVDEQYF

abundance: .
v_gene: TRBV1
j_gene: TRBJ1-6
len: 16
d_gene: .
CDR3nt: TGCACCAGCAGCCAAGACGACAGGGTGCCCGATTCACCCCTCCACTTC
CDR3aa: CTSSQDDRVPDSPLHF

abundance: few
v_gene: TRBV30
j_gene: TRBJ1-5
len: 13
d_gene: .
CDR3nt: TGTGCCTGGAGTGTAGAGGGAAGTCAGCCCCAGCATTTT
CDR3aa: CAWSVEGSQPQHF

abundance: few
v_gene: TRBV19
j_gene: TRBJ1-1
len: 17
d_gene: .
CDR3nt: TGTGCCAGTAACCGGGGATCCAGGGGATCGGTCAACACTGAAGCTTTCTTT
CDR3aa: CASNRGSRGSVNTEAFF

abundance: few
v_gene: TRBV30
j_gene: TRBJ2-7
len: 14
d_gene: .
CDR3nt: TGTGCCTGGAGTGGGACAGATGCTTACTACGAGCAGTACTTC
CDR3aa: CAWSGTDAYYEQYF

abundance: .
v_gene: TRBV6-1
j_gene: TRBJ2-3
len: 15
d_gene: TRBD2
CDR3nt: TGTGCCAGCAGTCCCGGGACTAGCGGGTCAGATACGCAGTATTTT
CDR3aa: CASSPGTSGSDTQYF

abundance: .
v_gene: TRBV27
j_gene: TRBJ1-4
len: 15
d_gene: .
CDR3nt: TGTGCCAGCAGTTTATCCCGGGGTCCTAATGAAAAACTGTTTTTT
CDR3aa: CASSLSRGPNEKLFF

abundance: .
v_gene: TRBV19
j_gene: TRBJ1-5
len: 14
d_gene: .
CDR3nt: TGTGCCAGTGGGAAGGTCGGGGGGAATCAGCCCCAGCATTTT
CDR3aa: CASGKVGGNQPQHF

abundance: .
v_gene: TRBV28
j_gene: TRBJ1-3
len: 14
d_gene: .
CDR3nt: TGTGCCAGCAGACCTCGGGGCTCTGGAAACACCATATATTTT
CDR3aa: CASRPRGSGNTIYF

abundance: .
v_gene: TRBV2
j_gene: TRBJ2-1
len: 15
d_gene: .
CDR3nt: TGTGCCAGCAGTGATCGCGGCATCTCCTACAATGAGCAGTTCTTC
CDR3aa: CASSDRGISYNEQFF

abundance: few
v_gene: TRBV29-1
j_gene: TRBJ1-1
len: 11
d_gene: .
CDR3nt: TGCAGCGTGGCCGGTGAGCGAGAAGCTTTCTTT
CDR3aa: CSVAGEREAFF

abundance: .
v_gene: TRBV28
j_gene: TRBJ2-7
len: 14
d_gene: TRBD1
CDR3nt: TGTGCCAGCAGTTCGGGACAGGGGGCTCACGAGCAGTACTTC
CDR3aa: CASSSGQGAHEQYF

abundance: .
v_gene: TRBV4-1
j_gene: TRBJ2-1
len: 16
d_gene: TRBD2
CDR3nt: TGCGCCAGCAGCCATTCCCCAGCGGGAAGGGGCAATGAGCAGTTCTTC
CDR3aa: CASSHSPAGRGNEQFF

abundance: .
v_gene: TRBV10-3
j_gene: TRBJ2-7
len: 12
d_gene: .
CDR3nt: TGTGCCATCAGTTTCCCGGAGGGAGAGCAGTACTTC
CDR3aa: CAISFPEGEQYF

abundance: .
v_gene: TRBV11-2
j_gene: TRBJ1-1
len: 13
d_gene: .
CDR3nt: TGTGCCAGCAGCCCTAGAGCCAGGGAACAAGCTTTCTTT
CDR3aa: CASSPRAREQAFF

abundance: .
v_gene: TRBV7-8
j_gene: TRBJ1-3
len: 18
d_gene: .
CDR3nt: TGTGCCAGCAGCTTAACCGAGACAGGCTTTTACTCTGGAAACACCATATATTTT
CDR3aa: CASSLTETGFYSGNTIYF

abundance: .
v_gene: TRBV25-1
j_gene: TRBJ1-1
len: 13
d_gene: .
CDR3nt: TGTGCCAGCAGTGAGGGGGCGGGCACTGAAGCTTTCTTT
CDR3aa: CASSEGAGTEAFF

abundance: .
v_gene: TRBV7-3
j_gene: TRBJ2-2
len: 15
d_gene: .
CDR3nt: TGTGCCAGCAGCGTCAATAGCGGTCAGACCGGGGAGCTGTTTTTT
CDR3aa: CASSVNSGQTGELFF

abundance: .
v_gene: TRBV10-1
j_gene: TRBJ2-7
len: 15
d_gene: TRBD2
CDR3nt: TGCGCCAGCAGTGAGTCTAGCGGGGGACTTTACGAGCAGTACTTC
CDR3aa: CASSESSGGLYEQYF